A selection of T cell receptor beta chains follows, all from one sample in a study of cytomegalovirus exposure and HLA in healthy donors. The assay was immunoSEQ multiplex PCR, and TCRdb's table has in-frame clones only and misses some. The sample lists about 250,000 clones, around nine tenths occurring once. Input material: PBMCs. The receptors originated from a man aged 18 to 30 in good health and CMV-seronegative. Both conserved end residues are part of each CDR3. Each record gives: V gene, J gene, D gene, CDR3 length, CDR3 protein. D genes are given only for firm matches.

v_gene: TRBV28
j_gene: TRBJ1-5
d_gene: .
len: 15
CDR3aa: CASRIGGDSNQPQHF

v_gene: TRBV5-8
j_gene: TRBJ2-5
d_gene: TRBD2
len: 13
CDR3aa: CASSFRGGETQYF

v_gene: TRBV25-1
j_gene: TRBJ1-1
d_gene: .
len: 14
CDR3aa: CASSEKGLNTEAFF

v_gene: TRBV27
j_gene: TRBJ2-7
d_gene: TRBD1
len: 15
CDR3aa: CASSFGSAGGHEQYF

v_gene: TRBV18
j_gene: TRBJ1-2
d_gene: TRBD1
len: 15
CDR3aa: CASSQGTGANYGYTF

v_gene: TRBV9
j_gene: TRBJ2-1
d_gene: .
len: 17
CDR3aa: CASSSYGKGVDYNEQFF

v_gene: TRBV6-1
j_gene: TRBJ1-1
d_gene: .
len: 14
CDR3aa: CASTRPGGAAEAFF

v_gene: TRBV4-3
j_gene: TRBJ2-7
d_gene: TRBD2
len: 14
CDR3aa: CASSHGTSGSSLYF

v_gene: TRBV5-8
j_gene: TRBJ2-7
d_gene: TRBD2
len: 16
CDR3aa: CASSPQGGRAQREQYF

v_gene: TRBV5-6
j_gene: TRBJ2-1
d_gene: .
len: 14
CDR3aa: CASSLASANNEQFF

v_gene: TRBV6-1
j_gene: TRBJ2-5
d_gene: .
len: 13
CDR3aa: CASSEVHKETQYF

v_gene: TRBV6-5
j_gene: TRBJ2-3
d_gene: TRBD2
len: 14
CDR3aa: CASSPGGGTDTQYF

v_gene: TRBV18
j_gene: TRBJ1-2
d_gene: TRBD1
len: 16
CDR3aa: CASSRNRDREVDGYTF

v_gene: TRBV7-9
j_gene: TRBJ1-1
d_gene: .
len: 13
CDR3aa: CASSSDTLAEAFF

v_gene: TRBV20-1
j_gene: TRBJ2-3
d_gene: .
len: 11
CDR3aa: CSAVGTDTQYF

v_gene: TRBV4-3
j_gene: TRBJ1-2
d_gene: TRBD1
len: 14
CDR3aa: CASSQEGTGVGYTF

v_gene: TRBV30
j_gene: TRBJ1-1
d_gene: .
len: 11
CDR3aa: CAYRQGTEAFF

v_gene: TRBV4-3
j_gene: TRBJ1-5
d_gene: .
len: 15
CDR3aa: CASSQDRQGGQPQHF

v_gene: TRBV27
j_gene: TRBJ1-1
d_gene: .
len: 15
CDR3aa: CASSLGAAGATEAFF

v_gene: TRBV6-5
j_gene: TRBJ2-2
d_gene: .
len: 12
CDR3aa: CASGLREGGLFF

v_gene: TRBV30
j_gene: TRBJ2-7
d_gene: TRBD2
len: 12
CDR3aa: CAWSRTSNEQYF

v_gene: TRBV4-3
j_gene: TRBJ2-7
d_gene: .
len: 15
CDR3aa: CASSQEGAGIYEQYF

v_gene: TRBV5-6
j_gene: TRBJ2-7
d_gene: .
len: 13
CDR3aa: CASSLFGSYEQYF

v_gene: TRBV5-6
j_gene: TRBJ2-1
d_gene: TRBD2
len: 17
CDR3aa: CASSSRGASGREDEQFF

v_gene: TRBV10-3
j_gene: TRBJ1-2
d_gene: TRBD1
len: 15
CDR3aa: CAILGQGGVGYGYTF

v_gene: TRBV28
j_gene: TRBJ2-3
d_gene: TRBD1
len: 15
CDR3aa: CASSPGQAHTDTQYF